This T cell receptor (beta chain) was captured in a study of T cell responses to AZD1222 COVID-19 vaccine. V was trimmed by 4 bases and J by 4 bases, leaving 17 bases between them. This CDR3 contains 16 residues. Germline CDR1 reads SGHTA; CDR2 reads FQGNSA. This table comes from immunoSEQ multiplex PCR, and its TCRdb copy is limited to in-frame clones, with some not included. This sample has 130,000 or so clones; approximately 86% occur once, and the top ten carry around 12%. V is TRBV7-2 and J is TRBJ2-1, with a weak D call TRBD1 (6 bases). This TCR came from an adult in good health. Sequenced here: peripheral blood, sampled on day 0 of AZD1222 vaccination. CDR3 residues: CASSSKQGPTYNEQFF. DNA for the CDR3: TGTGCCAGCAGCTCAAAACAGGGTCCAACTTACAATGAGCAGTTCTTC. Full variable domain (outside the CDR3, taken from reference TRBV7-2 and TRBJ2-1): GAGVSQSPSNKVTEKGKDVELRCDPISGHTALYWYRQSLGQGLEFLIYFQGNSAPDKSGLPSDRFSAERTGGSVSTLTIQRTQQEDSAVYLCASSSKQGPTYNEQFFGPGTRLTVL.